Listed here are 22 T cell receptor beta chains from one sample, sequenced in a study of T cell repertoires in cytomegalovirus infection. One entry per CDR3 protein, called by TCRdb with MiXCR from the reads. The sample holds roughly 180,000 distinct CDR3 sequences, approximately 18% seen once. The sequencing input was CD8+ T cells from PBMCs. All receptors derive from a human donor in good health (CMV status not recorded). Some clones in this sample may be carry-over from other donors' samples.

The chain joins TRBV12-5 to TRBJ1-1; perhaps TRBD1 as D (5 bases). Germline loops: CDR1 LGHNT, CDR2 FRNRAP. The V and J ends lost 6 bases and 5 bases respectively, with 10 bases between them. CDR3 length equals 12 residues. CDR3 amino acids: CASGQGGTEAFF. The CDR3 DNA reads as TGTGCTAGTGGGCAGGGAGGAACTGAAGCTTTCTTT.

This clonotype turned up a few times. The V gene is TRBV27, the J gene TRBJ1-1; 8 positions agree with TRBD1. Germline-derived CDR1 and CDR2 are MNHEY and SMNVEV (reference sequence). Trimming at V came to 6 bases and at J to 3 bases, leaving 15 bases not matched to a gene. The CDR3 has 17 residues. CDR3 amino acids: CASRIYSTRGPDTEAFF. CDR3 DNA: TGTGCCAGCAGGATTTACAGTACCAGGGGGCCGGACACTGAAGCTTTCTTT.

This clonotype has a handful of counts. The rearrangement uses TRBV7-2 and TRBJ2-5; D call uncertain. Trimming shortened V by 5 bases and J by 1 base, and 5 bases separated the two germline ends. This CDR3 is 12 amino acids long. Germline CDR1 is SGHTA and CDR2 is FQGNSA. DNA for the CDR3: TGTGCCAGCAGCCGCCGCCAAGAGACCCAGTACTTC. Its protein is CASSRRQETQYF.

The chain has TRBV12-5 and TRBJ2-1; no firm D call. CDR3 length: 11 amino acids. Trimming removed 6 bases from V and 6 bases from J, with 6 bases in between. The V gene's germline CDR1 is LGHNT and CDR2 FRNRAP. CDR3 in amino acids: CASGPGNEQFF. The CDR3 DNA sequence: TGTGCTAGTGGCCCTGGCAATGAGCAGTTCTTC.

The chain employs TRBV19 and TRBJ1-1, with D hard to call. Germline V gene data show CDR1 as LNHDA and CDR2 as SQIVND (reference sequence). V was cut by 1 base and J by 10 bases, with 13 bases left in between. The CDR3 is 13 residues long. CDR3 sequence (DNA): TGTGCCAGTAGTATAGGAGGCTTCTTTGGAGCTTTCTTT. Protein product: CASSIGGFFGAFF.

This clonotype was seen at least ten times. The J gene is TRBJ2-2, the V gene TRBV7-2; D uncertain. Germline CDR1 SGHTA, CDR2 FQGNSA. The length of the CDR3 is 17 residues. V dropped 1 base and J dropped 1 base, with 13 bases sitting between them. CDR3 sequence: CASSLGRGRQNTGELFF. CDR3 sequence (DNA): TGTGCCAGCAGCTTAGGTCGTGGAAGGCAGAACACCGGGGAGCTGTTTTTT.

The CDR3 reads CATIPGPTYEQYF. CDR3 nucleotide sequence: TGTGCCACCATCCCGGGACCCACCTACGAGCAGTACTTC. The chain combines TRBV7-3 with TRBJ2-7, with D possibly being TRBD1 or TRBD2 (5 bases each). V lost 10 bases, J lost 2 bases, and 15 bases lay in between. The CDR3 sequence is 13 residues long. Germline loops: CDR1 SGHTA, CDR2 FQGTGA.

The chain recombines TRBV7-2 with TRBJ1-5; TRBD1 matches at 9 bases. The trim removed 1 base at V and 4 bases at J, leaving 5 bases unmatched. The CDR3 is made up of 16 amino acids. Per the germline V gene, CDR1 is SGHTA and CDR2 is FQGNSA. The chain's CDR3 is CASSLVTGGLNQPQHF. As DNA, the CDR3 is TGTGCCAGCAGCTTAGTAACAGGGGGCCTTAATCAGCCCCAGCATTTT.

This clonotype was counted between two and nine times. V usage is TRBV29-1 and J usage is TRBJ1-1; D gene ambiguous. Trimming removed 1 base from V and 5 bases from J, with 14 bases in between. The CDR3 is 14 amino acids. CDR1 and CDR2 (germline): SQVTM, ANQGSEA. CDR3 DNA: TGCAGCGTTGAAGGGTCCGCAGTGAGGACTGAAGCTTTCTTT. It translates to CSVEGSAVRTEAFF. The full variable domain, its missing parts supplied by reference TRBV29-1 and TRBJ1-1, is SAVISQKPSRDICQRGTSLTIQCQVDSQVTMMFWYRQQPGQSLTLIATANQGSEATYESGFVIDKFPISRPNLTFSTLTVSNMSPEDSSIYLCSVEGSAVRTEAFFGQGTRLTVV.

This clonotype was counted ten times or more. The rearrangement uses TRBV4-1 and TRBJ2-1; no clear D gene. V shed 1 base and J shed 8 bases, with 15 bases lying between them. The CDR3 is 15 residues long. The germline V gene has CDR1 MGHRA and CDR2 YSYEKL. In DNA form, the CDR3 reads TGCGCCAGCAGCCAAGTAGTCCAGGCTTGGGATGAGCAGTTCTTC. It encodes CASSQVVQAWDEQFF.

As to this clonotype: At one end the junction does not follow the germline gene, possibly because of a read error. The chain carries TRBV28 and TRBJ2-7, with 7 bases fitting TRBD1. This CDR3 is 13 amino acids long. Germline V gives CDR1 MDHEN, CDR2 SYDVKM. The CDR3 nucleotides are TGTGCCAGCAGCCGGGACAGCTCCTACAAGCAGTACTTC. Translating gives CASSRDSSYKQYF.

This clonotype has a handful of counts. This chain joins TRBV7-2 and TRBJ2-7; D remains unclear. The germline V gene has CDR1 SGHTA and CDR2 FQGNSA. V lost 1 base to trimming and J lost 0 bases, with 13 bases between them. CDR3 length equals 16 residues. As DNA, the CDR3 is TGTGCCAGCAGCTTAGTCGGACCGTTGCTCTCCTACGAGCAGTACTTC. Protein product: CASSLVGPLLSYEQYF.

This clonotype was detected a few times. V gene TRBV25-1 combines with J gene TRBJ1-5; D is uncertain. The CDR3 is made up of 13 amino acids. Trimming took 1 base from V and 2 from J, leaving 3 bases between them. The V gene's germline CDR1 is MGHDK and CDR2 SYGVNS. CDR3 sequence (DNA): TGTGCCAGCAGTGAATGGGGCAATCAGCCCCAGCATTTT. It encodes CASSEWGNQPQHF. The full variable domain, with the rest looked up from reference TRBV25-1 and TRBJ1-5, is EADIYQTPRYLVIGTGKKITLECSQTMGHDKMYWYQQDPGMELHLIHYSYGVNSTEKGDLSSESTVSRIRTEHFPLTLESARPSHTSQYLCASSEWGNQPQHFGDGTRLSIL.

This clonotype was detected only a few times. This chain links TRBV6-2 or TRBV6-3 with TRBJ2-3, with 7 bases that match TRBD1. The CDR3 is made up of 17 amino acids. Per germline, CDR1 MNHEY and CDR2 SVGEGT. Trimming cost V 8 bases and J 0 bases; bases outside gene matches: 14. The CDR3 coding sequence is TGTGCCAGCGCTTCCCCTTACGACAGGGTTAGCACAGATACGCAGTATTTT. Encoded protein: CASASPYDRVSTDTQYF.

The chain carries TRBV28 and TRBJ2-7; 7 bases fit TRBD1. The V and J ends lost 2 bases and 2 bases, in that order; junction bases with no gene match: 6. This CDR3 contains 15 residues. Germline values: CDR1 MDHEN, CDR2 SYDVKM. CDR3 nucleotides: TGTGCCAGCAGTTTAGTCCAGGGGGTGGCCTACGAGCAGTACTTC. It specifies CASSLVQGVAYEQYF.

The chain couples TRBV6-6 to TRBJ1-1, with no clear D. Trimming took 0 bases from V and 8 from J, leaving 10 bases between them. The germline gives CDR1 MNHNY, CDR2 SVGAGI (reference sequence). The CDR3 has 13 residues. The CDR3 DNA reads as TGTGCCAGCAGTTACTCAAGTCCGGGGGAAGCTTTCTTT. It yields the protein CASSYSSPGEAFF.

V gene TRBV11-2 combines with J gene TRBJ2-5, with 8 bases matching TRBD2. This CDR3 comprises 16 residues. Trimming removed 1 base from V and 0 bases from J; junction bases left unmatched: 4. Germline V gene data show CDR1 as SGHAT and CDR2 as FQNNGV. The CDR3 DNA reads TGTGCCAGCAGCTTAGTGCGGGGGGAGTACCAAGAGACCCAGTACTTC. Translated: CASSLVRGEYQETQYF.

The rearrangement joins TRBV10-3 to TRBJ2-2; 11 nucleotides match TRBD2. Germline CDR1 is ENHRY and CDR2 is SYGVKD. V was clipped by 3 bases and J by 4 bases; unmatched bases: 7. This CDR3 comprises 17 residues. The CDR3 DNA reads as TGTGCCATCAGTGAACTAGCGGGAGCCTCGAGCACCGGGGAGCTGTTTTTT. This translates into CAISELAGASSTGELFF.

This clonotype was picked up a small number of times. Compared with germline, one end of the junction differs, possibly owing to a read error. V and J are TRBV7-2 and TRBJ2-1; D is ambiguous. CDR1 is SGHTA and CDR2 is FQGNSA in the germline V gene. CDR3 length equals 17 residues. DNA for the CDR3: TGTGCCAGCAGCCCCCCACGGGCGGCCCCACATACCCCCGCCCCTTATTTC. Residues: CASSPPRAAPHTPAPYF.

This clonotype was seen more than once but under ten times. The rearrangement links TRBV14 to TRBJ2-5, with D tentatively TRBD2 (6 bases). The CDR3 is made up of 14 amino acids. The V end lost 6 bases, the J end lost 5 bases, and 16 bases lay between the germline ends. Germline V gene lookup returns CDR1 SGHDN and CDR2 FVKESK. The CDR3 spells CASSLFGTFETQYF. The CDR3 nucleotides are TGTGCCAGCAGTTTATTCGGGACTTTTGAGACCCAGTACTTC.

This clonotype was seen more than once but under ten times. The chain recombines TRBV19 with TRBJ2-1; 8 nucleotides agree with TRBD2. The CDR3 sequence is 16 residues long. The V gene end was trimmed by 3 bases and the J gene end by 0 bases; junction bases not matched to a gene: 4. In germline, CDR1 is LNHDA, CDR2 SQIVND (reference sequence). The CDR3 sequence: CASSMGGGLSYNEQFF. The CDR3 bases are TGTGCCAGTAGTATGGGCGGGGGGCTCTCCTACAATGAGCAGTTCTTC.

The J gene is TRBJ1-1, the V gene TRBV28; D is unresolved. V was trimmed by 5 bases and J by 0 bases, leaving 13 bases between them. Looked up from germline, CDR1 is MDHEN and CDR2 is SYDVKM. The CDR3 is 15 amino acids. CDR3 protein: CASSPRVEVNTEAFF. DNA of the CDR3: TGTGCCAGCAGTCCCCGGGTGGAGGTGAACACTGAAGCTTTCTTT.